The clone carrying this T cell receptor beta chain was seen many times. What it recognizes is unknown. The data derive from a study of blood T cells in healthy people across ages. Peripheral blood from each donor was collected in a volume of approximately 9.2 milliliters. Total RNA extracted from each sample amounted to at least 5.5 micrograms. CDR1 and CDR2 from the germline V gene are SNHLY and FYNNEI. The CDR3 spans 14 residues. Trimming removed 4 bases from V and 4 bases from J, with 13 bases in between. Through a sample-barcoded 5' primer and a J-beta primer mix, a second PCR was run for about 7 to 12 cycles. Tagging of each cDNA molecule was performed by a template-switch adaptor with 12 random nucleotides. TCRdb called the 5' RACE reads again in MiXCR, with one record for every CDR3 protein. The sample has 700,000 to 850,000 distinct CDR3 sequences; 53% are singletons. Notes on the study in general: Among long-lived donors, naive CD4+ cells were more numerous and diversity higher than in aged donors.

This clonotype originated in a man older than 75 in good health. The rearrangement uses TRBV2 and TRBJ2-5; tentatively, D is TRBD1 (5 bases). What was sequenced was blood. Here the CDR3 DNA reads TGTGCCAGCAGTGGAGGTCAGGGATCAGAGACCCAGTACTTC. This codes for CASSGGQGSETQYF.